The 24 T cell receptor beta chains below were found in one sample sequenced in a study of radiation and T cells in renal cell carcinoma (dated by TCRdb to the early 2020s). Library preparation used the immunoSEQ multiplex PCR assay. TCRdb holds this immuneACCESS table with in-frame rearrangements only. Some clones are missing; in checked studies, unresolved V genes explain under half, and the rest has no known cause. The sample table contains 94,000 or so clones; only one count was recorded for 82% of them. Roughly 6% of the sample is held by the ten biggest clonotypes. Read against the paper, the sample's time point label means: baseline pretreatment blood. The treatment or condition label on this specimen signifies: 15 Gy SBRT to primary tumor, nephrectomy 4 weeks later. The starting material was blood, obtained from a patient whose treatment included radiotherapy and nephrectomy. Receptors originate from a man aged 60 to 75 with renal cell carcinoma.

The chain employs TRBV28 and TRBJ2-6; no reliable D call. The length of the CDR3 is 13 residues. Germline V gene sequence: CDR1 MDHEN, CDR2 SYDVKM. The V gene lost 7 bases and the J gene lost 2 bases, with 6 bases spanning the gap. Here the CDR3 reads CASKTPGANVLTF. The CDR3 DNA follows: TGTGCCAGCAAGACCCCTGGGGCCAACGTCCTGACTTTC.

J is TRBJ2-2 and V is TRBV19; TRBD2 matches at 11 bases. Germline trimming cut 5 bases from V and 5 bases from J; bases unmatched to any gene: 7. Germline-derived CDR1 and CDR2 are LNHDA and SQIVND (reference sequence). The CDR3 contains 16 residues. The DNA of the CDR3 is TGTGCCAGTAGTCTCACTAGCGGGAGTGTTACCGGGGAGCTGTTTTTT. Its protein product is CASSLTSGSVTGELFF.

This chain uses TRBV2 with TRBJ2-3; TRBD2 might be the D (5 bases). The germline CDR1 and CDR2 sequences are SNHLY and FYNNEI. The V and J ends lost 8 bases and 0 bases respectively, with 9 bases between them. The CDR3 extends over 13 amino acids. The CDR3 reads CASRRTSTDTQYF. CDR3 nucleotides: TGTGCCAGCCGGAGGACTAGCACAGATACGCAGTATTTT.

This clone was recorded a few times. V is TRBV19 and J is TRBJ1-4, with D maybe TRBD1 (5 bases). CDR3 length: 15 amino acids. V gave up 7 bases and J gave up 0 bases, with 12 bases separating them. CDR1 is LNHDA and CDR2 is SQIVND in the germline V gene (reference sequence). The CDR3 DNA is TGTGCCAGTACTAGCACAGGATCAACTAATGAAAAACTGTTTTTT. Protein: CASTSTGSTNEKLFF.

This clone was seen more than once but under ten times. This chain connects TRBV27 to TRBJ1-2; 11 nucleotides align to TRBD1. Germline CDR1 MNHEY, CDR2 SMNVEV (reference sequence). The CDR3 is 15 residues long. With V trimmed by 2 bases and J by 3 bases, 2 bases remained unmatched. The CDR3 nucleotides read TGTGCCAGCAGTTTAAGGACAGGGGGCGACTATGGCTACACCTTC. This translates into CASSLRTGGDYGYTF.

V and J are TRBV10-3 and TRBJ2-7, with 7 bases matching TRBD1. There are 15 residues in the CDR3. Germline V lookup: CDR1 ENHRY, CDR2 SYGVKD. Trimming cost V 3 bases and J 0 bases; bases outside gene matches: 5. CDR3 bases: TGTGCCATCAGTGACCCGACAGGGAGCTCCTACGAGCAGTACTTC. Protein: CAISDPTGSSYEQYF.

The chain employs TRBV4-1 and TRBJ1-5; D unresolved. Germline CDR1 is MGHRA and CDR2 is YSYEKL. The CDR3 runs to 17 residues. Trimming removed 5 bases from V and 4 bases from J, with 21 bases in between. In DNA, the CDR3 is TGCGCCAGCAGCTCCCCCCTAACATTGGGTAGGAATCAGCCCCAGCATTTT. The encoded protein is CASSSPLTLGRNQPQHF.

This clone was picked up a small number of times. The CDR3 nucleotides are TGTGCCAGCAGCTTACAGCTAGCGTTGTCCTACAATGAGCAGTTCTTC. It translates to CASSLQLALSYNEQFF. The J gene is TRBJ2-1, the V gene TRBV5-6; maybe TRBD2 (6 bases). The germline gives CDR1 SGHDT, CDR2 YYEEEE. The V and J ends lost 2 bases and 1 base respectively, with 13 bases between them. The CDR3 covers 16 residues.

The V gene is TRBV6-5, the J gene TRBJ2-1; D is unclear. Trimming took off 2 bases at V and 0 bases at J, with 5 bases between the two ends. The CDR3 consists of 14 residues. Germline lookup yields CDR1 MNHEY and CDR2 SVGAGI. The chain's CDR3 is CASSYIGSYNEQFF. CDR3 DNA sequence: TGTGCCAGCAGTTACATAGGCTCCTACAATGAGCAGTTCTTC.

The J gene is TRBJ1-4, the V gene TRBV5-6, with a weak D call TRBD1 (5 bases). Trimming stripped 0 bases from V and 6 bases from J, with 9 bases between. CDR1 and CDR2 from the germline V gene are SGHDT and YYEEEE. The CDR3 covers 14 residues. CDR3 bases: TGTGCCAGCAGCTTGGGACAGACTTATGAAAAACTGTTTTTT. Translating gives CASSLGQTYEKLFF.

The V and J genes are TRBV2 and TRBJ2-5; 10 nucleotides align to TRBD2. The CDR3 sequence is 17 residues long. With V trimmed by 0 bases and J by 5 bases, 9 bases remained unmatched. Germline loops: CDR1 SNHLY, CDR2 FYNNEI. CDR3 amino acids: CASSEARLAGEGETQYF. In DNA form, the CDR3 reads TGTGCCAGCAGTGAAGCGCGGCTAGCGGGAGAAGGCGAGACCCAGTACTTC. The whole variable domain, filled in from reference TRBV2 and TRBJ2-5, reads EPEVTQTPSHQVTQMGQEVILRCVPISNHLYFYWYRQILGQKVEFLVSFYNNEISEKSEIFDDQFSVERPDGSNFTLKIRSTKLEDSAMYFCASSEARLAGEGETQYFGPGTRLLVL.

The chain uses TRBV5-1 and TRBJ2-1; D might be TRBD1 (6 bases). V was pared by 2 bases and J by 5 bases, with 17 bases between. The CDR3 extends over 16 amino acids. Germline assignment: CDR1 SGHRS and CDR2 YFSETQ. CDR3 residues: CASSFRGTPVDNEQFF. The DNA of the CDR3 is TGCGCCAGCAGCTTTAGGGGGACCCCCGTCGACAATGAGCAGTTCTTC.

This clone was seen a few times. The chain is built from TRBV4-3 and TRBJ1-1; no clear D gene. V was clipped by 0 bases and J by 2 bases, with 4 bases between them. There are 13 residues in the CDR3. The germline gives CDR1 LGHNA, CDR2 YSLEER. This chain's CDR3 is CASSQEPNTEAFF. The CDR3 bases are TGCGCCAGCAGCCAAGAACCCAACACTGAAGCTTTCTTT.

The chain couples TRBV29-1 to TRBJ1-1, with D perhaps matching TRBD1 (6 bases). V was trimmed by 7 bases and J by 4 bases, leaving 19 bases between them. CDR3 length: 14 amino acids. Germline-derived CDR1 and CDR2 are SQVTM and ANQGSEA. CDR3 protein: CSGGGWDTGTEAFF. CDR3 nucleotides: TGCAGCGGTGGGGGATGGGACACGGGCACTGAAGCTTTCTTT. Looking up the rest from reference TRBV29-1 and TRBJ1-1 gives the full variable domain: SAVISQKPSRDICQRGTSLTIQCQVDSQVTMMFWYRQQPGQSLTLIATANQGSEATYESGFVIDKFPISRPNLTFSTLTVSNMSPEDSSIYLCSGGGWDTGTEAFFGQGTRLTVV.

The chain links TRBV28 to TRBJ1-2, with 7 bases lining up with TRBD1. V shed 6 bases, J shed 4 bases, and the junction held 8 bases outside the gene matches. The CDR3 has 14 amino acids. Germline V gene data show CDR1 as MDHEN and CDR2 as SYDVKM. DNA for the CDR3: TGTGCCAGCAGGGGTGGACAGGACCCCTATGGCTACACCTTC. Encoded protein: CASRGGQDPYGYTF.

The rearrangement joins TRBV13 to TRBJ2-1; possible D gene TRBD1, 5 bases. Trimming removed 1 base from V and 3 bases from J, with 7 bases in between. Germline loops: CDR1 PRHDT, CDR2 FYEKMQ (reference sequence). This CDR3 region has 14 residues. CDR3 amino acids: CASSLVQGYNEQFF. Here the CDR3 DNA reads TGTGCCAGCAGCTTAGTTCAGGGCTACAATGAGCAGTTCTTC.

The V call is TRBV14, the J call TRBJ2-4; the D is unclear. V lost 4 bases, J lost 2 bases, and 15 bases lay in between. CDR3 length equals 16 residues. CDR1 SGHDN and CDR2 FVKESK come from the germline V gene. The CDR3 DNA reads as TGTGCCAGCAGCCGTATCGACGGAAGGTCCAAAAACATTCAGTACTTC. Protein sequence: CASSRIDGRSKNIQYF.

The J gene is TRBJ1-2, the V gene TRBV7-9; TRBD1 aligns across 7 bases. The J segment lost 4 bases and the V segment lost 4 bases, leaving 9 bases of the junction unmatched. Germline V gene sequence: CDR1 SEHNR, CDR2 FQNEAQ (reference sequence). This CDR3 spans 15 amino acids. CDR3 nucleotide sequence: TGTGCCAGCAGCTCCTTCGACAGGGAGGGCTATGGCTACACCTTC. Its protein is CASSSFDREGYGYTF.

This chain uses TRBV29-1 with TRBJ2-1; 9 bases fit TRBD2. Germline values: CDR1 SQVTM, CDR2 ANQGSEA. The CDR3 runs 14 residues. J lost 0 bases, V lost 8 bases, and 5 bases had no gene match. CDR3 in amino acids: CSLAGDGSYNEQFF. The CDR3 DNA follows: TGCAGCTTAGCGGGAGACGGCTCCTACAATGAGCAGTTCTTC.

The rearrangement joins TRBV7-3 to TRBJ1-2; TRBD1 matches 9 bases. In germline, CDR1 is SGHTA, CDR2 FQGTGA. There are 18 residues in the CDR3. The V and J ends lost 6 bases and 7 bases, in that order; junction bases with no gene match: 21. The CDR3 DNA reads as TGTGCCAGCAGTCTTGCCCCCTACAGGGGGCGCGGGACTATTGGCTACACCTTC. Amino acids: CASSLAPYRGRGTIGYTF.

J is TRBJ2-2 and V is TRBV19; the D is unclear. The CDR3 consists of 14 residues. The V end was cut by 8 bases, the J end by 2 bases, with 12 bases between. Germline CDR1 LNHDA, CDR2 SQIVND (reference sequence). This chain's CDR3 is CASGLRVNTGELFF. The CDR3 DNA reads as TGTGCCAGTGGGTTACGGGTAAACACCGGGGAGCTGTTTTTT.

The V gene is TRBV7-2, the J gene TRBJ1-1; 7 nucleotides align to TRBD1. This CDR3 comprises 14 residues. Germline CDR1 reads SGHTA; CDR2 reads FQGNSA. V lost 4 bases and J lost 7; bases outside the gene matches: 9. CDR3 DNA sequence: TGTGCCAGCAGCTCCCGACAGGGTCAGATTGAAGCTTTCTTT. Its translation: CASSSRQGQIEAFF.

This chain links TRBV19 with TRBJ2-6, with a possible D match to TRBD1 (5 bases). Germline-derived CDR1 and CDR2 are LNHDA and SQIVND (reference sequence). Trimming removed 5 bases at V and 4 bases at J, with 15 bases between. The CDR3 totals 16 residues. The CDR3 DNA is TGTGCCAGTAGTGAACAGGCCCCTACAGGGGCCAACGTCCTGACTTTC. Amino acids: CASSEQAPTGANVLTF.

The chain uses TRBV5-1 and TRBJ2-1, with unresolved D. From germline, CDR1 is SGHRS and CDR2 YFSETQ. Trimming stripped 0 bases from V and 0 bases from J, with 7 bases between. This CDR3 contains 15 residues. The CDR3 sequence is CASSLDFSSYNEQFF. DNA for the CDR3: TGCGCCAGCAGCTTGGACTTTAGCTCCTACAATGAGCAGTTCTTC. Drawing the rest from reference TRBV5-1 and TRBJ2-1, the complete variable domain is KAGVTQTPRYLIKTRGQQVTLSCSPISGHRSVSWYQQTPGQGLQFLFEYFSETQRNKGNFPGRFSGRQFSNSRSEMNVSTLELGDSALYLCASSLDFSSYNEQFFGPGTRLTVL.